This TCR beta chain was documented in a study of blood T cell repertoires in COVID-19. The CDR3 covers 14 residues. Trimming took 5 bases from V and 8 from J; bases not matched to a gene: 8. Germline values: CDR1 LNHDA, CDR2 SQIVND (reference sequence). The data were produced by immunoSEQ multiplex PCR, yet TCRdb's version contains in-frame clones alone and is incomplete. The data contain 130,000 or so clones, 70% to 85% of them singletons. The TCR was taken from a woman between 65 and 79 years old with acute or convalescent COVID-19. Sequenced sample: peripheral blood. V gene TRBV19 combines with J gene TRBJ1-2; 10 nucleotides line up with TRBD1. CDR3 sequence (DNA): TGTGCCAGTAGTTTCGACAGGGGGCTTGAGGGCTACACCTTC. It encodes CASSFDRGLEGYTF. Full variable domain (remainder filled in from reference TRBV19 and TRBJ1-2): DGGITQSPKYLFRKEGQNVTLSCEQNLNHDAMYWYRQDPGQGLRLIYYSQIVNDFQKGDIAEGYSVSREKKESFPLTVTSAQKNPTAFYLCASSFDRGLEGYTFGSGTRLTVV.